This TCR beta chain was sequenced in a study of CD8 T cells in Susac syndrome. Broader study findings: The study's TCR sequencing and HLA analysis drew on a certain number of individuals. That number was acknowledged as relatively small.

The study sequenced TCR beta in blood CD8+ and CD4+ T cells. Comments on this clonotype: The antigen is not known.

Random hexamers were used to reverse transcribe an amount of about 0.45 to 1 ug RNA. The TCR beta CDR3 was amplified by immunoSEQ multiplex PCR across 54 Vbeta, 13 Jbeta. A single record per CDR3 protein comes from TCRdb applying MiXCR to the immunoSEQ multiplex PCR reads. The data contain around 77,000 distinct CDR3 sequences, around 96% of them seen just once; the ten biggest clones take up 0.095% to 0.12%. The sequencing sample was made of CD4+ T cells from PBMCs. This TCR was recovered from a human donor with multiple sclerosis.

The CDR3 reads CSVGWRSSGANVLTF. CDR3 coding DNA: TGCAGCGTTGGGTGGCGTAGCTCTGGGGCCAACGTCCTGACTTTC. This sequence joins TRBV29-1 and TRBJ2-6; D gene unclear. Per the germline V gene, CDR1 is SQVTM and CDR2 is ANQGSEA. This CDR3 contains 15 residues. V shed 4 bases and J shed 0 bases, with 10 bases lying between them.